Below are 32 T cell receptor beta chains sequenced from a single sample in a study of shared clonotypes between healthy human individuals. TCRdb's table, derived via immunoSEQ multiplex PCR, lists solely in-frame clones and lacks some. The repertoire consists of a few million clones, with 85% to 95% occurring once and the leading ten covering 0.3% to 0.45%. The sequenced sample was naive CD4+ T cells from PBMCs. The subset is: CD45RA+ positively selected. These receptors came from a young man in good health. Some clones in this sample may be carry-over from other donors' samples.

The chain is built from TRBV11-1 and TRBJ2-1; D remains ambiguous. Trimming removed 2 bases at V and 0 bases at J, with 5 bases between. The CDR3 has 14 residues. Germline V lookup: CDR1 SGHAT, CDR2 FQDESV (reference sequence). The CDR3 is CASSLRSSYNEQFF. DNA for the CDR3: TGTGCCAGCAGCTTACGCAGCTCCTACAATGAGCAGTTCTTC.

The V and J genes are TRBV15 and TRBJ1-1, with D maybe TRBD1 (5 bases). Trimming stripped 6 bases from V and 1 base from J, with 12 bases between. This CDR3 has 14 residues. Germline-derived CDR1 and CDR2 are LNHNV and YYDKDF (reference sequence). The CDR3 is CATSGDGRNTEAFF. The DNA for the CDR3 is TGTGCCACCAGTGGGGACGGTCGGAACACTGAAGCTTTCTTT.

The chain has TRBV5-1 and TRBJ2-3; D perhaps matches TRBD2 (5 bases). Trimming pared 6 bases from V and 1 base from J, leaving 9 bases between. The CDR3 spans 13 residues. CDR1 SGHRS and CDR2 YFSETQ come from the germline V gene. This chain's CDR3 is CASKEVGTDTQYF. The CDR3 coding sequence is TGCGCCAGCAAGGAGGTTGGCACAGATACGCAGTATTTT. Together with reference TRBV5-1 and TRBJ2-3, the CDR3 gives the full variable domain: KAGVTQTPRYLIKTRGQQVTLSCSPISGHRSVSWYQQTPGQGLQFLFEYFSETQRNKGNFPGRFSGRQFSNSRSEMNVSTLELGDSALYLCASKEVGTDTQYFGPGTRLTVL.

The chain employs TRBV9 and TRBJ2-7, with D hard to call. V dropped 3 bases and J dropped 6 bases, with 22 bases sitting between them. The CDR3 has 16 residues. Germline V gene sequence: CDR1 SGDLS, CDR2 YYNGEE. Written as DNA, the CDR3 is TGTGCCAGCAGCGGATACCCTGGCGCCTTCCCCCCCGAGCAGTACTTC. Protein product: CASSGYPGAFPPEQYF.

This clone was observed a handful of times. This chain connects TRBV15 to TRBJ1-1; D unclear. Germline assignment: CDR1 LNHNV and CDR2 YYDKDF (reference sequence). This CDR3 region has 14 residues. Trimming removed 0 bases at V and 0 bases at J, with 5 bases between. The CDR3: CATSRDAVNTEAFF. CDR3 sequence (DNA): TGTGCCACCAGCAGAGATGCTGTGAACACTGAAGCTTTCTTT. Full variable domain (remainder filled in from reference TRBV15 and TRBJ1-1): DAMVIQNPRYQVTQFGKPVTLSCSQTLNHNVMYWYQQKSSQAPKLLFHYYDKDFNNEADTPDNFQSRRPNTSFCFLDIRSPGLGDTAMYLCATSRDAVNTEAFFGQGTRLTVV.

The chain joins TRBV5-1 to TRBJ1-4; possibly TRBD1 for D (5 bases). Deletions cut 8 bases from V and 0 bases from J, with 11 bases between. Germline V gives CDR1 SGHRS, CDR2 YFSETQ. The CDR3 runs 14 residues. CDR3 protein: CASRGVATNEKLFF. The CDR3 bases are TGCGCCAGTCGAGGGGTTGCAACTAATGAAAAACTGTTTTTT.

This chain links TRBV28 with TRBJ2-1; D may match TRBD1 or TRBD2 (6 bases each). This CDR3 has 17 residues. The V gene lost 6 bases and the J gene lost 0 bases, with 18 bases spanning the gap. The germline CDR1 and CDR2 sequences are MDHEN and SYDVKM. The CDR3 DNA sequence: TGTGCCAGCAGAACTGGGACTTGGGGGGCCTCCTACAATGAGCAGTTCTTC. Amino acid sequence: CASRTGTWGASYNEQFF.

The chain carries TRBV6-5 and TRBJ1-1, with D possibly being TRBD1 (6 bases). In germline, CDR1 is MNHEY, CDR2 SVGAGI. This CDR3 contains 15 residues. Trimming cost V 7 bases and J 5 bases, with 20 bases left between them. The CDR3: CASKMFVGAETEAFF. The DNA of the CDR3 is TGTGCCAGCAAAATGTTTGTGGGGGCGGAAACTGAAGCTTTCTTT.

This rearrangement joins TRBV28 to TRBJ1-2; possible D gene TRBD1, 6 bases. This CDR3 contains 15 residues. V was clipped by 1 base and J by 2 bases, with 11 bases between them. Germline assignment: CDR1 MDHEN and CDR2 SYDVKM. CDR3 sequence (DNA): TGTGCCAGCAGTTTATTCCGGCAGGGGAACTATGGCTACACCTTC. Translation: CASSLFRQGNYGYTF.

The rearrangement joins TRBV28 to TRBJ2-7, with TRBD2 matching 10 bases. V gave up 5 bases and J gave up 2 bases; unmatched junction bases: 6. This CDR3 contains 15 residues. Germline CDR1 MDHEN, CDR2 SYDVKM. In DNA, the CDR3 is TGTGCCAGCAGTCCAAGCGGGAGGGAGACCTACGAGCAGTACTTC. It codes for CASSPSGRETYEQYF.

The chain employs TRBV10-3 and TRBJ2-7; D unclear. Trimming took 11 bases from V and 0 from J, leaving 14 bases between them. This CDR3 is built from 13 residues. CDR1 is ENHRY and CDR2 is SYGVKD in the germline V gene. CDR3 sequence: CAANEENSYEQYF. In nucleotides, the CDR3 is TGTGCCGCCAATGAGGAGAACTCCTACGAGCAGTACTTC.

The J gene is TRBJ2-1, the V gene TRBV25-1, with D tentatively TRBD2 (5 bases). The CDR3 sequence is 13 residues long. CDR1 and CDR2 (germline): MGHDK, SYGVNS. V lost 8 bases, J lost 0 bases, and 8 bases lay in between. DNA for the CDR3: TGTGCCAGCGAGGGCCGCTCCTACAATGAGCAGTTCTTC. Translated: CASEGRSYNEQFF. Supplemented by reference TRBV25-1 and TRBJ2-1, the full variable domain reads EADIYQTPRYLVIGTGKKITLECSQTMGHDKMYWYQQDPGMELHLIHYSYGVNSTEKGDLSSESTVSRIRTEHFPLTLESARPSHTSQYLCASEGRSYNEQFFGPGTRLTVL.

V and J are TRBV7-8 and TRBJ1-3, with 7 bases identical to TRBD1. V dropped 5 bases and J dropped 3; count of bases not matched to a gene: 13. The CDR3 extends over 17 amino acids. The germline V gene encodes CDR1 SGHVS and CDR2 FQNEAQ. CDR3 protein: CASSPQGGRLVGNTIYF. In DNA, the CDR3 is TGTGCCAGCAGCCCCCAGGGGGGGCGCCTGGTTGGAAACACCATATATTTT.

About this clone: The same CDR3 arises from other DNA sequences in this sample as well. The rearrangement joins TRBV29-1 to TRBJ2-1; 11 nucleotides line up with TRBD1. The CDR3 totals 14 residues. J lost 3 bases, V lost 5 bases, and 3 bases had no gene match. Per germline, CDR1 SQVTM and CDR2 ANQGSEA. In DNA, the CDR3 is TGCAGCGTTAGTGGGACAGGGGGCTACAATGAGCAGTTCTTC. This translates into CSVSGTGGYNEQFF.

This chain uses TRBV9 with TRBJ2-1, with D unresolved. V lost 0 bases and J 5 bases, leaving 12 bases between the germline ends. The CDR3 loop spans 15 amino acids. Germline V lookup: CDR1 SGDLS, CDR2 YYNGEE. CDR3 sequence (DNA): TGTGCCAGCAGCGTAGCTCTGCGCGGAGACAATGAGCAGTTCTTC. It specifies CASSVALRGDNEQFF.

The J gene is TRBJ2-6, the V gene TRBV11-2; D unclear. CDR3 length: 14 residues. V was shortened by 5 bases and J by 7 bases, with 12 bases between the two germline ends. The germline gives CDR1 SGHAT, CDR2 FQNNGV. The CDR3 DNA sequence: TGTGCCAGCAGCCAAAGGACGCCCGCCAACGTCCTGACTTTC. It translates to CASSQRTPANVLTF.

The rearrangement links TRBV9 to TRBJ2-5; 10 bases are shared with TRBD2. J was trimmed by 2 bases and V by 0 bases; bases with no gene match: 4. The CDR3 is made up of 16 amino acids. CDR1 SGDLS and CDR2 YYNGEE come from the germline V gene. CDR3 in amino acids: CASSVGASGSQETQYF. The CDR3 DNA follows: TGTGCCAGCAGCGTAGGGGCTAGCGGGAGTCAAGAGACCCAGTACTTC.

The J gene is TRBJ2-1, the V gene TRBV2, with 11 bases that match TRBD2. Germline V gene lookup returns CDR1 SNHLY and CDR2 FYNNEI. The CDR3 is made up of 13 amino acids. Losses at the gene ends were 6 bases for V and 15 bases for J; bases not matched to a gene: 10. This chain's CDR3 is CASSPRRGTSGFF. The CDR3 coding sequence is TGTGCCAGCAGCCCCAGAAGGGGGACTAGCGGGTTCTTC. The full variable domain, with the rest looked up from reference TRBV2 and TRBJ2-1, is EPEVTQTPSHQVTQMGQEVILRCVPISNHLYFYWYRQILGQKVEFLVSFYNNEISEKSEIFDDQFSVERPDGSNFTLKIRSTKLEDSAMYFCASSPRRGTSGFFGPGTRLTVL.

On this clone itself: The identical CDR3 is also encoded by other nucleotide sequences in the sample. The V and J genes are TRBV5-1 and TRBJ2-5; tentatively, D is TRBD1 (6 bases). Germline CDR1 reads SGHRS; CDR2 reads YFSETQ. This CDR3 has 14 amino acids. The ends were cut back, 2 bases at V and 2 bases at J, with 10 bases in the middle. Written as DNA, the CDR3 is TGCGCCAGCAGCTTCGGGACATATCAAGAGACCCAGTACTTC. Its protein product is CASSFGTYQETQYF.

The V and J genes are TRBV5-4 and TRBJ1-3, with D unclear. V was clipped by 5 bases and J by 4 bases, with 10 bases between them. CDR1 is SGHNT, CDR2 YYREEE, per germline (reference sequence). CDR3 length equals 13 residues. The CDR3 sequence: CASSFQSGNTIYF. The CDR3 nucleotides are TGTGCCAGCAGTTTCCAGTCCGGAAACACCATATATTTT.

This chain links TRBV5-1 with TRBJ2-5, with TRBD2 matching over 7 bases. Trimming at V came to 1 base and at J to 2 bases, leaving 2 bases not matched to a gene. CDR3 length: 14 amino acids. Germline V gives CDR1 SGHRS, CDR2 YFSETQ. The CDR3 here is CASSLKLAQETQYF. DNA of the CDR3: TGCGCCAGCAGCTTGAAACTAGCGCAAGAGACCCAGTACTTC.

The rearrangement links TRBV2 to TRBJ2-1; D uncertain. CDR1 is SNHLY, CDR2 FYNNEI, per germline. V shed 6 bases and J shed 5 bases, with 8 bases lying between them. The CDR3 consists of 12 residues. This CDR3 reads CASRPPHNEQFF. The CDR3 region has the DNA TGTGCCAGCAGGCCGCCGCACAATGAGCAGTTCTTC.

This chain connects TRBV29-1 to TRBJ2-5; D gene uncertain. Trimming took 3 bases from V and 5 from J, leaving 10 bases between them. Germline V gene lookup returns CDR1 SQVTM and CDR2 ANQGSEA. There are 12 residues in the CDR3. The CDR3 coding sequence is TGCAGCGTTGACGACCCTGGGGAGACCCAGTACTTC. Translation gives CSVDDPGETQYF. The complete variable domain, with remaining parts taken from reference TRBV29-1 and TRBJ2-5, reads SAVISQKPSRDICQRGTSLTIQCQVDSQVTMMFWYRQQPGQSLTLIATANQGSEATYESGFVIDKFPISRPNLTFSTLTVSNMSPEDSSIYLCSVDDPGETQYFGPGTRLLVL.

This sequence joins TRBV19 and TRBJ2-7; 10 nucleotides line up with TRBD2. The CDR3 contains 15 residues. The germline gives CDR1 LNHDA, CDR2 SQIVND (reference sequence). V lost 5 bases to trimming and J lost 5 bases; unmatched junction nucleotides: 9. The CDR3 DNA is TGTGCCAGTAGTTTTACTAGCGGGACGGGCAACGAGCAGTACTTC. Translation: CASSFTSGTGNEQYF. Full variable domain (outside the CDR3, taken from reference TRBV19 and TRBJ2-7): DGGITQSPKYLFRKEGQNVTLSCEQNLNHDAMYWYRQDPGQGLRLIYYSQIVNDFQKGDIAEGYSVSREKKESFPLTVTSAQKNPTAFYLCASSFTSGTGNEQYFGPGTRLTVT.

The chain has TRBV7-9 and TRBJ2-7; 9 positions agree with TRBD2. With V trimmed by 8 bases and J by 2 bases, 10 bases remained unmatched. CDR1 and CDR2 from the germline V gene are SEHNR and FQNEAQ (reference sequence). This CDR3 spans 15 amino acids. The CDR3 sequence is CASGLTGLATYEQYF. CDR3 bases: TGTGCCAGCGGACTAACAGGACTAGCGACCTACGAGCAGTACTTC.

Turning to this clone: The same CDR3 is also encoded by other DNA sequences in this sample. The chain links TRBV28 to TRBJ1-5; perhaps TRBD1 as D (6 bases). V was shortened by 6 bases and J by 5 bases, with 17 bases between the two germline ends. Germline CDR1 is MDHEN and CDR2 is SYDVKM. The CDR3 covers 15 residues. CDR3 sequence: CASSLGGGADQPQHF. Here the CDR3 DNA reads TGTGCCAGCAGCCTAGGCGGGGGGGCCGATCAGCCCCAGCATTTT.

V and J are TRBV25-1 and TRBJ2-3; D is unresolved. This CDR3 contains 14 residues. Trimming left V 5 bases short and J 3 bases short, with 12 bases between. The germline gives CDR1 MGHDK, CDR2 SYGVNS. The CDR3 is CASSLRVSTDTQYF. CDR3 in DNA: TGTGCCAGCAGTCTTCGGGTTTCGACAGATACGCAGTATTTT.

Only a few counts were recorded for this clone. This chain links TRBV5-1 with TRBJ1-4, with D perhaps TRBD1 (5 bases). Germline-derived CDR1 and CDR2 are SGHRS and YFSETQ. The CDR3 spans 13 residues. Trimming stripped 7 bases from V and 3 bases from J, with 10 bases between. CDR3 coding DNA: TGCGCCAGCTGCAGGGATCCTAATGAAAAACTGTTTTTT. It codes for CASCRDPNEKLFF.

This chain links TRBV4-1 with TRBJ1-2; no clear D gene. V lost 2 bases, J lost 2 bases, and 6 bases lay in between. Per the germline V gene, CDR1 is MGHRA and CDR2 is YSYEKL. This CDR3 spans 13 amino acids. CDR3 in DNA: TGCGCCAGCAGCCAAAGGTCCAACTATGGCTACACCTTC. This gives the protein CASSQRSNYGYTF.

This sequence joins TRBV2 and TRBJ1-5, with TRBD1 as a possible D gene (5 bases). Trimming left V 3 bases short and J 7 bases short, with 10 bases between. This CDR3 has 13 residues. Per the germline V gene, CDR1 is SNHLY and CDR2 is FYNNEI. The CDR3 loop reads CASSDRVVQPQHF. The CDR3, as DNA: TGTGCCAGCAGTGACAGGGTAGTACAGCCCCAGCATTTT. Combining the CDR3 with reference TRBV2 and TRBJ1-5 gives the whole variable domain EPEVTQTPSHQVTQMGQEVILRCVPISNHLYFYWYRQILGQKVEFLVSFYNNEISEKSEIFDDQFSVERPDGSNFTLKIRSTKLEDSAMYFCASSDRVVQPQHFGDGTRLSIL.

The chain recombines TRBV14 with TRBJ2-7, with 8 bases lining up with TRBD2. The CDR3 sequence is 16 residues long. The V segment lost 4 bases and the J segment 1 base; nucleotides outside the gene matches: 9. Per the germline V gene, CDR1 is SGHDN and CDR2 is FVKESK. The CDR3 loop is CASSPRSGRVSYEQYF. Written as DNA, the CDR3 is TGTGCCAGCAGCCCCCGAAGCGGGAGAGTATCCTACGAGCAGTACTTC.

The gene calls are TRBV28 and TRBJ2-1, with TRBD2 as a possible D gene (6 bases). Germline V gene lookup returns CDR1 MDHEN and CDR2 SYDVKM. With 5 bases removed from V and 2 bases from J, the gap between germline ends came to 16 bases. CDR3 length: 16 residues. The CDR3 coding sequence is TGTGCCAGCAGTCCTGTAAGCGGGCGGACCTACAATGAGCAGTTCTTC. It codes for CASSPVSGRTYNEQFF.